This T cell receptor beta chain originates from a study of chemoradiotherapy in HPV16-positive cancers. Overall study context: Candidate HPV-specific clones and shared TCR motifs came from a couple of HPV16-positive patients. Whole-study results and caveats: In HPV16-positive patients, HPV-responsive T-cell expansion tracked better recurrence-free survival. Non-HPV-specific T cells did not expand in tumors during treatment, whereas candidate HPV-specific clones and E7-related motifs did.

CDR3 length: 14 residues. The ends lost 3 bases at V and 1 base at J; junction bases unmatched: 1. CDR1 and CDR2 from the germline V gene are KGHSH and LQKENI. The sample holds a few counts of this clone. Its antigen is as yet unknown. TCRdb's table, derived via immunoSEQ multiplex PCR, lists solely in-frame clones and lacks some. The table has roughly 830 clones, just under 80% seen once. This chain links TRBV18 with TRBJ2-7; TRBD1 agrees at 9 bases. The clonotype was recovered from a human donor with HPV-associated anogenital cancer. The material sequenced was tumor tissue, taken from a patient who underwent chemoradiotherapy. CDR3 in DNA: TGTGCCAGCTCACCCGGGACAGGGTCCTACGAGCAGTACTTC. The encoded protein is CASSPGTGSYEQYF.